The 21 T cell receptor beta chains below were found in one sample sequenced in a study of blood T cells in healthy people across ages. A J-beta primer mix and a sample-barcoded 5' primer were used in a second PCR of roughly 7 to 12 cycles. MiXCR, run by TCRdb on the 5' RACE reads, gives a single entry per CDR3 protein. Here the sample spans about 970,000 distinct CDR3 sequences, roughly 47% being singletons. The specimen was blood. These receptors were obtained from a woman in her sixties or seventies in good health.

The CDR3 reads CASRVTGGRVNEQYF. The CDR3 DNA follows: TGTGCCAGCAGGGTCACTGGCGGGAGGGTAAATGAGCAGTACTTC. This sequence joins TRBV7-2 and TRBJ2-1, with 9 bases that match TRBD2. The J call may be mistaken, given a closer DNA end match to TRBJ2-7. The CDR3 runs to 15 residues. CDR1 SGHTA and CDR2 FQGNSA come from the germline V gene.

In this sample, this clonotype turned up many times. V usage is TRBV3-1 and J usage is TRBJ2-7; 8 nucleotides match TRBD1. The CDR3 consists of 14 residues. Germline V CDR1 and CDR2: LGHDT, YNNKEL (reference sequence). After removal of 4 bases from V and 5 bases from J, the junction contained 7 bases not matched to a gene. The CDR3 here is CASSRDRTHDEQYF. DNA for the CDR3: TGTGCCAGCAGCCGGGACAGGACGCACGACGAGCAGTACTTC.

This clonotype has more than one count but fewer than ten. The gene calls are TRBV5-1 and TRBJ1-2; D unclear. The CDR3 length is 11 residues. Germline V gene data show CDR1 as SGHRS and CDR2 as YFSETQ. V lost 3 bases and J lost 11, with 11 bases in between. The CDR3 DNA sequence: TGCGCCAGCAGCTCCTGGAGCGGATACACCTTC. Residues: CASSSWSGYTF.

This clonotype was detected a few times. The chain carries TRBV4-1 and TRBJ2-7, with 9 bases that match TRBD1. Losses at the gene ends were 1 base for V and 5 bases for J; bases not matched to a gene: 9. The germline V gene encodes CDR1 MGHRA and CDR2 YSYEKL. There are 16 residues in the CDR3. CDR3 loop: CASSQVGQGLTHEQYF. The CDR3 DNA is TGCGCCAGCAGCCAAGTAGGACAGGGGCTTACCCACGAGCAGTACTTC.

The chain combines TRBV29-1 with TRBJ2-3; possible D gene TRBD2, 5 bases. Trimming pared 7 bases from V and 0 bases from J, leaving 14 bases between. Germline CDR1 SQVTM, CDR2 ANQGSEA. The CDR3 contains 14 residues. CDR3 in amino acids: CSGQLGLSTDTQYF. CDR3 DNA sequence: TGCAGCGGTCAACTAGGCCTGAGCACAGATACGCAGTATTTT.

The V gene is TRBV27, the J gene TRBJ2-4; D gene ambiguous. Matching the DNA end better, TRBJ2-7 makes the J call doubtful. The CDR3 loop spans 17 amino acids. Germline V CDR1 and CDR2: MNHEY, SMNVEV (reference sequence). CDR3: CASHRLRPLSSHYEQYF. The CDR3 DNA is TGTGCCAGCCATCGTTTAAGGCCATTGTCATCACACTACGAGCAGTACTTC.

This clonotype appeared a few times. This sequence joins TRBV5-6 and TRBJ2-6; the D gene is possibly TRBD2 (6 bases). Trimming removed 3 bases from V and 3 bases from J, with 16 bases in between. CDR1 and CDR2 (germline): SGHDT, YYEEEE. This CDR3 has 17 residues. CDR3 DNA: TGTGCCAGCAGCTGGGCTACAGGCGGGGTTGGGGCCAACGTCCTGACTTTC. As protein: CASSWATGGVGANVLTF.

The chain employs TRBV6-5 and TRBJ2-5; 9 positions match TRBD1. With the DNA end fitting TRBJ2-7 better, the J assignment may be wrong. CDR1 and CDR2 (germline): MNHEY, SVGAGI. The CDR3 sequence is 15 residues long. The CDR3 DNA follows: TGTGCCAGCACTTCTGAGGGGACAGGGATGGGCGAGCAGTACTTC. It is translated as CASTSEGTGMGEQYF.

This sequence joins TRBV27 and TRBJ2-7; D may be TRBD2 (5 bases). The J call may be incorrect, as the DNA end agrees better with TRBJ2-5. Germline V gives CDR1 MNHEY, CDR2 SMNVEV (reference sequence). There are 13 residues in the CDR3. CDR3 DNA: TGTGCCAGCAGTACTTTTCCGGGGGAGACCCAGTACTTC. Translating gives CASSTFPGETQYF.

This clonotype was detected a few times. The V gene is TRBV28, the J gene TRBJ2-5; TRBD2 matches at 9 bases. The germline V gene has CDR1 MDHEN and CDR2 SYDVKM. The CDR3 spans 14 residues. The V segment lost 4 bases and the J segment 7 bases; nucleotides outside the gene matches: 7. The CDR3 is CASSSGTAGGTQYF. CDR3 DNA: TGTGCCAGCAGTTCCGGGACAGCGGGAGGGACCCAGTACTTC.

This chain connects TRBV12-3 or TRBV12-4 to TRBJ1-5, with a tentative D call TRBD1 (5 bases). Between the trimmed V and J ends, which lost 6 bases and 0 bases, there was a span of 12 bases. CDR3 length equals 15 residues. CDR3 nucleotide sequence: TGTGCCAGCAGGCATGGGGGGAGTAGCAATCAGCCCCAGCATTTT. Translation: CASRHGGSSNQPQHF.

This chain connects TRBV20-1 to TRBJ2-1, with D perhaps matching TRBD1 (6 bases). TRBJ2-7 matches the DNA end more closely, so the J call is doubtful. The CDR3 length is 11 residues. From germline, CDR1 is DFQATT and CDR2 SNEGSKA (reference sequence). CDR3 bases: TGCAGTGCTCTCACAGGGTGGGAGCAGTACTTC. It encodes CSALTGWEQYF.

This clonotype was picked up a small number of times. The gene calls are TRBV6-5 and TRBJ2-5, with TRBD1 matching over 8 bases. Germline V gives CDR1 MNHEY, CDR2 SVGAGI. The CDR3 sequence is 13 residues long. Unmatched junction bases numbered 2, after V lost 6 bases and J lost 2 bases. Written as DNA, the CDR3 is TGTGCCAGCAGAAACAGGGGGCAAGAGACCCAGTACTTC. This codes for CASRNRGQETQYF.

In its sample, this clonotype was seen a few times. The J gene is TRBJ1-1, the V gene TRBV10-3; TRBD1 aligns across 7 bases. This CDR3 contains 15 residues. Germline V lookup: CDR1 ENHRY, CDR2 SYGVKD. V trimming: 2 bases; J trimming: 1 base; junction bases outside the gene matches: 4. CDR3 in amino acids: CAISEPGGANTEAFF. The CDR3 DNA reads as TGTGCCATCAGTGAGCCAGGGGGGGCGAACACTGAAGCTTTCTTT.

The V and J genes are TRBV30 and TRBJ2-7; 9 nucleotides agree with TRBD1. Germline CDR1 is GTSNPN and CDR2 is SVGIG (reference sequence). This CDR3 comprises 12 residues. The ends lost 5 bases at V and 8 bases at J; junction bases unmatched: 7. In nucleotides, the CDR3 is TGTGCCTGGGGGACAGGGTTTGTACAGCAGTACTTC. Protein sequence: CAWGTGFVQQYF.

This sequence joins TRBV20-1 and TRBJ2-1; the match to TRBD2 covers 9 bases. The V gene's germline CDR1 is DFQATT and CDR2 SNEGSKA (reference sequence). The CDR3 has 15 residues. The junction had 7 bases not matched to a gene; V was cut back by 3 bases and J by 4 bases. The CDR3 protein is CSASAGSGGYNEQFF. CDR3 bases: TGCAGTGCTAGCGCGGGTAGCGGGGGTTACAATGAGCAGTTCTTC.

This clonotype was seen a handful of times. The gene calls are TRBV27 and TRBJ2-3; D is perhaps TRBD1 or TRBD2 (5 bases each). V gave up 2 bases and J gave up 2 bases, with 11 bases separating them. The CDR3 sequence is 15 residues long. CDR1 and CDR2 (germline): MNHEY, SMNVEV (reference sequence). The chain's CDR3 is CASSLGTPYTDTQYF. The CDR3 DNA follows: TGTGCCAGCAGTTTAGGGACGCCGTACACAGATACGCAGTATTTT.

The chain joins TRBV4-3 to TRBJ2-2; no clear D gene. The CDR3 contains 12 residues. The ends were cut back, 0 bases at V and 7 bases at J, with 3 bases in the middle. CDR1 is LGHNA, CDR2 YSLEER, per germline. The CDR3 protein is CASSQDFGELFF. The CDR3 DNA sequence: TGCGCCAGCAGCCAAGATTTCGGGGAGCTGTTTTTT.

V and J are TRBV6-2 or TRBV6-3 and TRBJ2-5; possibly TRBD1 for D (5 bases). The J call may be incorrect, as the DNA end agrees better with TRBJ2-7. This CDR3 has 13 residues. Germline values: CDR1 MNHEY, CDR2 SVGEGT. CDR3 nucleotide sequence: TGTGCCAGCAAGAGGACATCCTCCTACGAGCAGTACTTC. Protein: CASKRTSSYEQYF.

This chain uses TRBV7-3 with TRBJ2-1; TRBD1 might be the D (5 bases). Germline-derived CDR1 and CDR2 are SGHTA and FQGTGA. The V and J ends lost 5 bases and 5 bases respectively, with 16 bases between them. The CDR3 has 15 residues. The CDR3 protein is CASSPMGRSDNEQFF. In DNA, the CDR3 is TGTGCCAGCAGCCCGATGGGGCGGTCGGACAATGAGCAGTTCTTC.

This clonotype was counted between two and nine times. The chain couples TRBV20-1 to TRBJ2-7, with D uncertain. With 0 bases removed from V and 1 base from J, the gap between germline ends came to 10 bases. Per the germline V gene, CDR1 is DFQATT and CDR2 is SNEGSKA (reference sequence). The CDR3 spans 14 residues. The CDR3 DNA reads as TGCAGTGCTAGAGACGTGTTTATGTCCTACGAGCAGTACTTC. Protein: CSARDVFMSYEQYF.